Described below is a single T cell receptor beta chain sequence and its context. The antigen it recognizes is unknown. Base quality data are lacking; no much larger clone is found one base away. Inclusion was restricted to participants for whom at least one PBMC sample before ART initiation and at least two post-ART samples were available. All participants with HIV were treated in the United States of America. Before DNA extraction, cryopreserved samples of roughly 0.95-10 million PBMC were thawed and washed. At the time of the earliest PBMC sample, participants with HIV were aged between about 20 and 54 years. Each participant contributed PBMC samples from 1-4 timepoints before ART initiation and 2-8 timepoints after ART initiation, with a median of 7 samples. For every participant, serial HIV viral load, CD4+ T-cell count, ART history and demographic data were obtained. A Qiagen kit on a QIAcube was used to extract genomic DNA from unsorted PBMC, with samples processed in batches of 12.

The immunoSEQ hsTCRB v3.0 assay was used at survey level resolution for TRB variable region sequencing. The target sequencing depth for TRB was roughly 40,000-55,000 T-cell genomes per sample. An Illumina MiSeq with a v3 150-cycle kit was used to sequence the pooled TRB libraries. As for how the authors treated the data: Repertoire analysis was performed in R inside a reproducible Nextflow workflow that covered QC, data transformation and analysis. LymphoSeq2, an R package for exploring AIRR-Seq data, was used to implement the custom analyses. Several samples that yielded fewer than 5000 total TRB sequences were excluded, so that about 200 HIV repertoires were analyzed. Of the approximately 190 retained HIV repertoires, about 61 were collected before and under 150 after ART initiation. Each repertoire was downsampled to 5000 TRB nucleotide sequences, and summary statistics were averaged across 100 downsampling iterations. The analysis kept only TRB sequences whose CDR3 regions were at least seven amino acids long. Two measures captured diversity: a Shannon entropy-derived clonality score and the Gini coefficient. In the repertoire networks, any two of the top 5000 CDR3 amino acid sequences were linked whenever the two sequences differed by an edit distance of one. For TRB CDR3 amino acid sequences, antigen specificity groups and MHC restriction were predicted with GLIPH2. CDR3 amino acid sequences were matched against VDJdb and McPAS-TCR to flag known CMV, EBV, HIV or tissue antigen associations. Pre-ART, post-ART and control groups were compared with Wilcoxon signed-rank tests and Holm-Bonferroni correction. This immuneACCESS table, as held by TCRdb, lists in-frame sequences with V and J called but not all clones. Of the missing ones, under half trace to an unresolved V gene in checked studies; the others have no known cause. V and J calls and clone size are those listed in that table; D and trimming were worked out from the DNA. The sample table shows roughly 32,000 clones, and roughly 98% are seen once. The ten largest clones take up less than 2.5% of the sample.

The CDR3 holds 17 amino acids from the cysteine to the phenylalanine. Just the 51-base CDR3 DNA is kept, in frame starting at base 1. V loses 2 bases, J loses 7 bases, and the germline ends lie 23 bases apart. The germline V gene provides CDR1 SNHLY and CDR2 FYNNEI. These data belong to a study of long-term antiretroviral therapy in people with HIV (dated by TCRdb to the early 2020s). For the wider study: Collection of the earliest samples took place about a decade ahead of the 2015 WHO recommendation for immediate ART, at a time when ART was typically delayed until CD4 counts fell. This retrospective serial study examined whether starting ART and sustained HIV suppression were associated with changes in the composition and diversity of the TRB repertoire in peripheral blood. A total of 150 to 200 cryopreserved PBMC samples came from a few dozen adults with confirmed HIV infection and were collected serially over a mean of roughly 6 years (range 1-12). Among the 25 to 30 participants with HIV, eleven to twelve were female. No cross-contamination during QIAcube processing was seen in test extractions of a monoclonal T-cell line run alongside 30 to 35 polyclonal samples.

The paper's findings and limits, for the study overall: Compared with controls, HIV repertoires had narrower CDR3 length ranges, and the network structure pointed to an antigen-experienced repertoire that shifted only slightly toward naive after ART. Because pre-ART samples had limited cell numbers, profiling was done on unsorted PBMC rather than on sorted CD4+ and CD8+ T cells. Starting ART was linked to a significant rise in TRB diversity, yet even after long-term ART the diversity remained significantly lower than in transplant donor controls. No data were available on ART adherence, viral resistance or therapy changes, limiting inferences about post-ART repertoire changes. Expanded TRB clones identified before ART initiation dominated the repertoire at all time points, although this dominance fluctuated and declined in many PLHIV after ART. The samples span the years 2004 to 2017, and the ART regimens used may be less effective than current regimens. Because PBMC availability was limited, only the TCR beta chain was sequenced, with no alpha chain pairing.

In this chain, TRBV2 is recombined with TRBJ1-2; TRBD1 is a possible D gene, resting on 6 matching bases. The sequence derives from a man aged 25 to 40 with HIV. Sequencing was performed on unsorted PBMCs, taken 7.6 years after starting antiretroviral therapy. CDR3 region: CASSETPATGDLGGYTF. DNA sequence: TGTGCCAGCAGTGAAACCCCTGCGACAGGCGACTTGGGTGGCTACACCTTC.